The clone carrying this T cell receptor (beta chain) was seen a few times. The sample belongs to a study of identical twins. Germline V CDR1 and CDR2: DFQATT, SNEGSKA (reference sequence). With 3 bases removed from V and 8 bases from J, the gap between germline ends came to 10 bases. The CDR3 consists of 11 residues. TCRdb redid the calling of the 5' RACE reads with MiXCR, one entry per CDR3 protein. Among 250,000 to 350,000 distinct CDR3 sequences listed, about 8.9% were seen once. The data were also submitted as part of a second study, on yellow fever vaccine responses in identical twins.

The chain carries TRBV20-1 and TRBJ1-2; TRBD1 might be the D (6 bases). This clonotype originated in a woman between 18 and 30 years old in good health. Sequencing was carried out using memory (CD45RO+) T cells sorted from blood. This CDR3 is CSASGGKGYTF. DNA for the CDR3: TGCAGTGCTAGTGGGGGCAAAGGCTACACCTTC.